What follows are 20 T cell receptor beta chains derived from one specimen sequenced in a study of T cell responses to AZD1222 COVID-19 vaccine (dated by TCRdb to the early 2020s). The protocol used for the library was the immunoSEQ multiplex PCR assay. TCRdb took this table from immuneACCESS and kept in-frame rearrangements with V and J called. Such tables lack part of the clones; where checked against another copy, unresolved V genes explain under half of the gap, and the rest is unexplained. In this sample the table shows approximately 89,000 clones, approximately 90% of which occur a single time. Of the sample, approximately 10% is held by the ten largest clones. The sample's time point label is to be understood as: about 28 days (+/-7) after the second vaccine dose. Sequenced here: peripheral blood, sampled 28 days after the second AZD1222 dose. The receptors were sampled from an adult who received the AZD1222 COVID-19 vaccine.

This clone was seen only once. The chain recombines TRBV30 with TRBJ1-5, with a weak D call TRBD1 (5 bases). In germline, CDR1 is GTSNPN, CDR2 SVGIG (reference sequence). The germline V and J ends were trimmed by 0 bases and 2 bases, with 5 bases remaining between them. This CDR3 contains 13 residues. CDR3 residues: CAWSVQGNQPQHF. The DNA of the CDR3 is TGTGCCTGGAGTGTACAGGGCAATCAGCCCCAGCATTTT.

This sequence joins TRBV19 and TRBJ1-2; 8 bases agree with TRBD1. After removal of 3 bases from V and 2 bases from J, the junction contained 2 bases not matched to a gene. CDR3 length: 14 residues. Germline V lookup: CDR1 LNHDA, CDR2 SQIVND (reference sequence). This CDR3 reads CASSIQGANYGYTF. As DNA, the CDR3 is TGTGCCAGTAGTATCCAGGGGGCGAACTATGGCTACACCTTC.

The rearrangement uses TRBV3-1 (or the pseudogene TRBV3-2) and TRBJ1-4; TRBD1 matches at 7 bases. CDR1 is LGHDT and CDR2 is YNNKEL in the germline V gene (reference sequence). The CDR3 runs to 12 residues. Trimming cost V 1 base and J 14 bases; bases outside gene matches: 4. The CDR3 spells CASSQAATGLFF. CDR3 coding DNA: TGTGCCAGCAGCCAAGCCGCGACAGGGCTGTTTTTT.

The rearrangement joins TRBV3-1 (or the pseudogene TRBV3-2) to TRBJ1-6; perhaps TRBD1 as D (5 bases). V was shortened by 0 bases and J by 9 bases, with 12 bases between the two germline ends. Germline CDR1 is LGHDT and CDR2 is YNNKEL (reference sequence). The CDR3 sequence is 15 residues long. The CDR3 region is CASSQEWGVASPLHF. The CDR3 bases are TGTGCCAGCAGCCAAGAGTGGGGGGTGGCTTCACCCCTCCACTTT.

V gene TRBV5-4 combines with J gene TRBJ1-3, with a possible D match to TRBD1 (5 bases). The CDR3 spans 16 residues. Germline assignment: CDR1 SGHNT and CDR2 YYREEE (reference sequence). V lost 0 bases and J lost 0, with 10 bases in between. The CDR3 DNA reads as TGTGCCAGCAGCTTGGTGATGGGGGGCTCTGGAAACACCATATATTTT. Translation gives CASSLVMGGSGNTIYF.

J is TRBJ2-5 and V is TRBV3-1 (or the pseudogene TRBV3-2); D might be TRBD2 (6 bases). V was clipped by 3 bases and J by 1 base, with 12 bases between them. CDR1 is LGHDT and CDR2 is YNNKEL in the germline V gene (reference sequence). This CDR3 comprises 15 residues. The CDR3, as DNA: TGTGCCAGCAGCCACCCCCGGGACTCCCAAGAGACCCAGTACTTC. Translation gives CASSHPRDSQETQYF.

This chain links TRBV5-8 with TRBJ1-6, with D possibly matching TRBD1 (5 bases). The germline V gene has CDR1 SGHTS and CDR2 YDEGEE. The CDR3 covers 15 residues. Trimming removed 3 bases from V and 10 bases from J, with 17 bases in between. The CDR3 bases are TGTGCCAGCAGCTCGAACCGGGCCCCAGGGTCACCCCTCCACTTT. It translates to CASSSNRAPGSPLHF.

This rearrangement joins TRBV19 to TRBJ1-4; D might be TRBD1 (5 bases). There are 14 residues in the CDR3. The V end lost 3 bases, the J end lost 5 bases, and 10 bases lay between the germline ends. Germline-derived CDR1 and CDR2 are LNHDA and SQIVND (reference sequence). CDR3 sequence (DNA): TGTGCCAGTAGTATCAAGCGACAGAATGAAAAACTGTTTTTT. Its protein is CASSIKRQNEKLFF.

J is TRBJ2-7 and V is TRBV6-5; 8 bases match TRBD1. V shed 6 bases, J shed 0 bases, and the junction held 4 bases outside the gene matches. Germline V CDR1 and CDR2: MNHEY, SVGAGI. The CDR3 is 14 residues long. The CDR3 DNA is TGTGCCAGCAGATGGACAGGGTCCTCCTACGAGCAGTACTTC. Its protein is CASRWTGSSYEQYF.

The chain is built from TRBV7-6 and TRBJ2-1, with 10 bases that match TRBD2. Trimming removed 4 bases from V and 8 bases from J; junction bases left unmatched: 17. From germline, CDR1 is SGHVS and CDR2 FNYEAQ. The CDR3 is 18 amino acids. The CDR3 loop is CASSSRGTSVKSGDEQFF. The CDR3 DNA reads TGTGCCAGCAGCTCCCGGGGGACTAGCGTCAAGTCTGGGGATGAGCAGTTCTTC.

CDR3 in DNA: TGTGCCAGTAGTATAGGGAATCAGCCCCAGCATTTT. It specifies CASSIGNQPQHF. This chain links TRBV19 with TRBJ1-5, with D uncertain. The germline gives CDR1 LNHDA, CDR2 SQIVND (reference sequence). V lost 1 base, J lost 4 bases, and 2 bases lay in between. CDR3 size: 12 residues.

The gene calls are TRBV28 and TRBJ1-2, with a weak D call TRBD1 (5 bases). This CDR3 contains 14 residues. V gave up 6 bases and J gave up 8 bases, with 19 bases separating them. Germline loops: CDR1 MDHEN, CDR2 SYDVKM. The CDR3 sequence: CASSSGTGFGGYTF. For the CDR3, the DNA is TGTGCCAGCAGCTCCGGGACGGGGTTCGGGGGCTACACCTTC.

In this sample, this clone turned up once. The chain uses TRBV5-4 and TRBJ1-5; D is unresolved. CDR3 size: 16 residues. Trimming took off 4 bases at V and 1 base at J, with 15 bases between the two ends. CDR1 is SGHNT and CDR2 is YYREEE in the germline V gene (reference sequence). CDR3 nucleotide sequence: TGTGCCAGCAGCCGGTGGGAGGGCAGGAGCAATCAGCCCCAGCATTTT. Translating gives CASSRWEGRSNQPQHF.

In its sample, this clone was seen once. The rearrangement uses TRBV28 and TRBJ1-1; D may be TRBD1 (5 bases). Trimming pared 11 bases from V and 4 bases from J, leaving 14 bases between. Germline CDR1 is MDHEN and CDR2 is SYDVKM. CDR3 length equals 12 residues. Here the CDR3 reads CASRQGATEAFF. The CDR3 region has the DNA TGTGCCTCGCGGCAGGGAGCCACTGAAGCTTTCTTT.

The count of this clone is one. The rearrangement uses TRBV7-2 and TRBJ1-5; no clear D gene. Trimming took 4 bases from V and 2 from J, leaving 6 bases between them. The CDR3 totals 13 residues. CDR1 is SGHTA, CDR2 FQGNSA, per germline. For the CDR3, the DNA is TGTGCCAGCAGCTCCTGGGGCAATCAGCCCCAGCATTTT. It encodes CASSSWGNQPQHF. Full variable domain (remainder filled in from reference TRBV7-2 and TRBJ1-5): GAGVSQSPSNKVTEKGKDVELRCDPISGHTALYWYRQSLGQGLEFLIYFQGNSAPDKSGLPSDRFSAERTGGSVSTLTIQRTQQEDSAVYLCASSSWGNQPQHFGDGTRLSIL.

This chain uses TRBV7-8 with TRBJ2-2; 7 nucleotides agree with TRBD1. CDR1 is SGHVS, CDR2 FQNEAQ, per germline. This CDR3 spans 16 amino acids. Unmatched junction bases numbered 6, after V lost 5 bases and J lost 0 bases. The CDR3 loop is CASSPGQQANTGELFF. CDR3 DNA: TGTGCCAGCAGCCCGGGACAGCAAGCGAACACCGGGGAGCTGTTTTTT.

The CDR3 sequence is CASSPAGGATDTQYF. DNA of the CDR3: TGCGCCAGCAGCCCGGCAGGGGGCGCGACAGATACGCAGTATTTT. The rearrangement links TRBV5-1 to TRBJ2-3; 8 bases match TRBD1. V dropped 4 bases and J dropped 3; count of bases not matched to a gene: 7. The germline V gene encodes CDR1 SGHRS and CDR2 YFSETQ. The CDR3 runs 15 residues.

V usage is TRBV28 and J usage is TRBJ2-3; 10 bases match TRBD2. The germline gives CDR1 MDHEN, CDR2 SYDVKM. Trimming took 2 bases from V and 9 from J; bases not matched to a gene: 5. The CDR3 sequence is 14 residues long. This chain's CDR3 is CASSLPQLAGTQYF. The CDR3 DNA sequence: TGTGCCAGCAGTTTACCTCAACTAGCGGGAACGCAGTATTTT.

This rearrangement joins TRBV28 to TRBJ1-5, with D possibly being TRBD1 (6 bases). Trimming stripped 6 bases from V and 1 base from J, with 16 bases between. The germline CDR1 and CDR2 sequences are MDHEN and SYDVKM. CDR3 length: 16 residues. This CDR3 is CASSNRDLRSNQPQHF. The CDR3 nucleotides read TGTGCCAGCAGCAACAGGGACCTTAGGAGCAATCAGCCCCAGCATTTT.

The gene calls are TRBV6-1 and TRBJ1-6; D not resolved. The CDR3 totals 14 residues. Trimming left V 3 bases short and J 8 bases short, with 11 bases between. Looked up from germline, CDR1 is MNHNS and CDR2 is SASEGT. The CDR3 DNA is TGTGCCAGCAGTGATTTAGGGCGTTATTCACCCCTCCACTTT. Translating it yields CASSDLGRYSPLHF.